Each of the 27 T cell receptor beta chains below was sequenced from the same sample in a study of Graves' ophthalmopathy and Graves' hyperthyroidism. The sequenced template was RNA, covering the TCR beta CDR3 region. First-round RT-PCR with HTBI primers preceded a second-round multiplex PCR. In TCRdb, the multiplex PCR reads were re-called with MiXCR into one record per CDR3 protein. The sample consists of some 350,000 distinct CDR3 sequences, about 18% of them appearing once. The sample consisted of peripheral blood. The receptors derive from an adult woman with stable Graves' hyperthyroidism.

This clonotype has just a few counts. The DNA for the CDR3 is TGTGCCAGCAGTGCTAGCGGGAGGGAAGCCCAAGAGACCCAGTACTTC. Translation: CASSASGREAQETQYF. The chain is built from TRBV12-3 or TRBV12-4 and TRBJ2-5, with 12 positions matching TRBD2. CDR3 length: 16 amino acids. With 5 bases clipped from V and 1 base from J, the junction kept 5 bases outside the gene matches.

This clonotype appeared many times. As DNA, the CDR3 is TGTGCCAGCAGCCCATCGGGACGGCGTTCGGGCTACGAGCAGTACTTC. Translated: CASSPSGRRSGYEQYF. The chain combines TRBV7-2 with TRBJ2-7; D might be TRBD1 or TRBD2, each matching 5 bases. In germline, CDR1 is SGHTA, CDR2 FQGNSA. Between the trimmed V and J ends, which lost 5 bases and 3 bases, there was a span of 20 bases. There are 16 residues in the CDR3.

Concerning this clonotype: Being one base from a much bigger clone, this may be a read error. The chain carries TRBV20-1 and TRBJ2-7; TRBD2 agrees at 11 bases. The V and J ends lost 0 bases and 4 bases, in that order; junction bases with no gene match: 8. Per the germline V gene, CDR1 is DFQATT and CDR2 is SNEGSKA (reference sequence). There are 16 residues in the CDR3. The CDR3 bases are TGCAGTGCTAGAGATCCGCGACTAGCGGGAACGTACGAGCAGTACTTC. Its translation is CSARDPRLAGTYEQYF.

This clonotype was found many times. V is TRBV4-2 and J is TRBJ2-7, with 7 bases aligning to TRBD2. The V and J ends lost 4 bases and 5 bases, in that order; junction bases with no gene match: 8. The CDR3 spans 14 residues. Germline values: CDR1 LGHNA, CDR2 YNFKEQ. This chain's CDR3 is CASSPTGTTNEQYF. DNA for the CDR3: TGTGCCAGCAGCCCAACCGGGACTACTAACGAGCAGTACTTC.

As regards this clonotype: Relative to the germline gene, one junction end is altered; a read error may explain this. The chain employs TRBV29-1 and TRBJ1-1; D perhaps matches TRBD1 (5 bases). CDR1 is SQVTM and CDR2 is ANQGSEA in the germline V gene. This CDR3 contains 13 residues. For the CDR3, the DNA is TGCAGCGTTGAAGGACAGTTGTACACTGATGCTTTCTTT. Its protein is CSVEGQLYTDAFF.

This clonotype occurred a few times. No conserved phenylalanine or tryptophan is present at the end of the CDR3, so a read error is the likely explanation. The chain is built from TRBV7-3 and TRBJ1-1; D may be TRBD1 (6 bases). Deletions cut 3 bases from V and 4 bases from J, with 9 bases between. The germline V gene encodes CDR1 SGHTA and CDR2 FQGTGA. The CDR3 loop spans 13 amino acids. The CDR3 region is CASSLGGFTEAFL. Here the CDR3 DNA reads TGTGCCAGCAGCTTGGGGGGCTTCACTGAAGCTTTCTTG.

V usage is TRBV28 and J usage is TRBJ1-5, with 9 bases identical to TRBD1. The ends lost 2 bases at V and 5 bases at J; junction bases unmatched: 4. This CDR3 is 15 amino acids long. Germline CDR1 MDHEN, CDR2 SYDVKM. CDR3 bases: TGTGCCAGCAGTTTACGGACAGGGGCATATCAGCCCCAGCATTTT. Translated: CASSLRTGAYQPQHF.

Details on this clonotype: Germline and junction disagree at one end, which may indicate a read error. Written as DNA, the CDR3 is TGCACCAGCAGCTGGGTGGGCCGGGACAGGGGAGAGACCCAGTACTTC. Its translation is CTSSWVGRDRGETQYF. V usage is TRBV5-1 and J usage is TRBJ2-5; the match to TRBD1 covers 10 bases. The germline V gene encodes CDR1 SGHRS and CDR2 YFSETQ. The CDR3 totals 16 residues.

Notes on this clonotype: Here the CDR3 omits its conserved ending phenylalanine or tryptophan, so a read error is the likely source. This chain connects TRBV20-1 to TRBJ2-5, with 13 bases lining up with TRBD2. The CDR3 extends over 14 amino acids. The germline CDR1 and CDR2 sequences are DFQATT and SNEGSKA (reference sequence). J lost 9 bases, V lost 5 bases, and 9 bases had no gene match. The CDR3 protein is CSAALAGGQESQYC. The CDR3 DNA reads TGCAGTGCTGCACTAGCGGGAGGGCAGGAGTCCCAGTACTGC.

At least ten counts were recorded for this clonotype. DNA for the CDR3: TGTGCCAGCAGTTTCGCGGGGGTGGGCTCCTACGAGCAGTACTTC. Translating it yields CASSFAGVGSYEQYF. The gene calls are TRBV27 and TRBJ2-7; 7 nucleotides align to TRBD2. Trimming at V came to 3 bases and at J to 0 bases, leaving 5 bases not matched to a gene. The length of the CDR3 is 15 residues. The germline V gene has CDR1 MNHEY and CDR2 SMNVEV (reference sequence).

By share, this clonotype ranks as medium-sized (0.01 to 0.1%). The chain is built from TRBV12-3 or TRBV12-4 and TRBJ1-1; D gene ambiguous. This CDR3 region has 13 residues. Trimming removed 3 bases at V and 1 base at J, with 6 bases between. The CDR3 nucleotides read TGTGCCAGCAGTTTTAGGCCGAACACTGAAGCTTTCTTT. It specifies CASSFRPNTEAFF.

As for this clonotype: A much larger clone lies a single base off, so this may be a read error. This chain links TRBV6-5 with TRBJ2-7; D gene uncertain. Germline loops: CDR1 MNHEY, CDR2 SVGAGI. With 2 bases removed from V and 0 bases from J, the gap between germline ends came to 8 bases. This CDR3 has 14 residues. The CDR3 region has the DNA TGTGCCAGCAGTTACGGGCCGGCCTCCTACGAGCAGTACTTC. It yields the protein CASSYGPASYEQYF.

This clonotype occurred many times. The V gene is TRBV28, the J gene TRBJ1-6, with D uncertain. Looked up from germline, CDR1 is MDHEN and CDR2 is SYDVKM. Between the trimmed V and J ends, which lost 2 bases and 4 bases, there was a span of 6 bases. This CDR3 spans 14 amino acids. The CDR3 region has the DNA TGTGCCAGCAGTTTACCAGATTATAATTCACCCCTCCACTTT. Its protein product is CASSLPDYNSPLHF.

This clonotype appeared many times. V is TRBV29-1 and J is TRBJ2-5; 7 nucleotides align to TRBD1. V was pared by 2 bases and J by 3 bases, with 9 bases of the junction left unmatched. CDR3 length: 15 amino acids. The germline V gene encodes CDR1 SQVTM and CDR2 ANQGSEA. CDR3 DNA: TGCAGCGTTGAATCTTGGGGACAGCCTGAAGAGACCCAGTACTTC. This sequence encodes CSVESWGQPEETQYF.

There are many counts of this clonotype. The V and J genes are TRBV27 and TRBJ2-5; possible D gene TRBD2, 7 bases. V shed 2 bases and J shed 5 bases, with 12 bases lying between them. Germline CDR1 is MNHEY and CDR2 is SMNVEV (reference sequence). The CDR3 spans 14 residues. CDR3 sequence: CASSLGGAEETQYF. The CDR3 nucleotides read TGTGCCAGCAGTTTAGGGGGGGCTGAGGAGACCCAGTACTTC.

This clonotype was recorded many times. J is TRBJ1-5 and V is TRBV10-3; D is perhaps TRBD1 (5 bases). The CDR3 runs to 13 residues. CDR1 is ENHRY and CDR2 is SYGVKD in the germline V gene. Trimming removed 8 bases at V and 6 bases at J, with 14 bases between. The chain's CDR3 is CAIRDEGGQPQHF. Written as DNA, the CDR3 is TGTGCCATCCGGGACGAAGGCGGTCAGCCCCAGCATTTT.

J is TRBJ2-5 and V is TRBV9; either TRBD1 or TRBD2 may fit D (5 bases each). Germline V gene lookup returns CDR1 SGDLS and CDR2 YYNGEE. With 0 bases removed from V and 3 bases from J, the gap between germline ends came to 12 bases. The CDR3 spans 15 residues. CDR3 DNA sequence: TGTGCCAGCAGCGTAGCCGGGGCCCAGAAAGAGACCCAGTACTTC. It encodes CASSVAGAQKETQYF.

A note on this clonotype: Possible read error: a much larger clone is one base away. The chain is built from TRBV13 and TRBJ2-5; 11 nucleotides agree with TRBD1. The CDR3 has 16 amino acids. The germline V gene has CDR1 PRHDT and CDR2 FYEKMQ (reference sequence). The CDR3, as DNA: TGTGCCAGCAGTTACAGCGGACAGGGGGCAAGGGAGACCAAGTACTTC. It specifies CASSYSGQGARETKYF.

The V call is TRBV5-1, the J call TRBJ2-2; TRBD2 matches 10 bases. V lost 3 bases to trimming and J lost 6 bases; unmatched junction nucleotides: 5. This CDR3 contains 15 residues. Germline assignment: CDR1 SGHRS and CDR2 YFSETQ. CDR3 nucleotides: TGCGCCAGCAGCTACGGAGCGGGAGGGGCCGGGGAGCTGTTTTTT. Translating it yields CASSYGAGGAGELFF.

The genes are TRBV28 and TRBJ2-5; D remains ambiguous. Germline CDR1 MDHEN, CDR2 SYDVKM. The V end was cut by 4 bases, the J end by 5 bases, with 17 bases between. This CDR3 has 15 amino acids. CDR3 amino acids: CASSSGPSPWETQYF. DNA of the CDR3: TGTGCCAGCAGTTCCGGGCCGTCCCCATGGGAGACCCAGTACTTC.

In its sample, this clonotype was seen many times. The chain has TRBV6-2 or TRBV6-3 and TRBJ2-7; 10 nucleotides match TRBD2. The CDR3 is 16 residues long. Trimming took 0 bases from V and 2 from J; bases not matched to a gene: 4. Germline CDR1 is MNHEY and CDR2 is SVGEGT. The CDR3 here is CASSYSSGRAPYEQYF. The CDR3 DNA follows: TGTGCCAGCAGTTACTCGAGCGGGAGGGCCCCCTACGAGCAGTACTTC.

This clonotype was recorded many times. This chain joins TRBV7-2 and TRBJ2-7; 9 nucleotides match TRBD1. Germline loops: CDR1 SGHTA, CDR2 FQGNSA. Germline trimming cut 1 base from V and 6 bases from J; bases unmatched to any gene: 4. The CDR3 runs to 14 residues. The chain's CDR3 is CASSLGRTGAEQYF. DNA for the CDR3: TGTGCCAGCAGCTTAGGTAGGACAGGGGCCGAGCAGTACTTC.

This chain connects TRBV6-1 to TRBJ2-7, with TRBD1 matching 9 bases. V was clipped by 7 bases and J by 5 bases; unmatched bases: 15. Germline CDR1 MNHNS, CDR2 SASEGT. The CDR3 totals 16 residues. The CDR3 reads CASKNRQGGLEDEQYF. The CDR3 coding sequence is TGTGCCAGCAAGAATAGACAGGGGGGTTTAGAAGACGAGCAGTACTTC.

In its sample, this clonotype was seen many times. CDR3: CASSAGDRASGANVLTF. DNA of the CDR3: TGTGCCAGCAGCGCGGGAGACAGGGCCTCTGGGGCCAACGTCCTGACTTTC. The chain links TRBV11-1 to TRBJ2-6; tentatively, D is TRBD1 or TRBD2 (7 bases each). Germline-derived CDR1 and CDR2 are SGHAT and FQDESV (reference sequence). V dropped 5 bases and J dropped 0 bases, with 14 bases sitting between them. The CDR3 is 17 residues long.

This clonotype has ten or more counts. This chain joins TRBV12-3 or TRBV12-4 and TRBJ1-2; D perhaps matches TRBD1 (5 bases). Trimming removed 7 bases at V and 7 bases at J, with 16 bases between. This CDR3 spans 13 amino acids. CDR3: CASTSSGAFGYTF. CDR3 DNA: TGTGCCAGCACCTCTTCCGGGGCGTTTGGCTACACCTTC.

Ten or more counts support this clonotype. The V gene is TRBV4-3, the J gene TRBJ2-7; TRBD1 might be the D (6 bases). Germline V gene data show CDR1 as LGHNA and CDR2 as YSLEER. The CDR3 length is 15 residues. Trimming removed 1 base from V and 2 bases from J, with 12 bases in between. DNA of the CDR3: TGCGCCAGCAGCCAAGGCAGGACAGAGACCTACGAGCAGTACTTC. As protein: CASSQGRTETYEQYF.

This clonotype was counted ten times or more. The chain uses TRBV6-1 and TRBJ2-7, with D unresolved. Germline V lookup: CDR1 MNHNS, CDR2 SASEGT. Trimming cost V 9 bases and J 2 bases, with 8 bases left between them. The CDR3 loop spans 11 amino acids. The CDR3 DNA is TGTGCCAGTATGGGCACCTACGAGCAGTACTTC. This translates into CASMGTYEQYF.